These 21 T cell receptor beta chains were sequenced from one sample in a study of T-cell reconstitution after alpha-beta-depleted transplantation in children (dated by TCRdb to about 2016). In the paper's terms, the treatment or condition label means: allogeneic hematopoietic cell transplantation with graft depleted of TCRalphabeta T cells and CD19 B cells. Library generation was performed with PCR. The reads were generated on an Illumina HiSeq 2500. TCR libraries were prepared with molecular barcoding, using unique molecular identifiers to normalize TCRbeta repertoire quantification. In TCRdb, the public reads were trimmed at Q25 with fastp and aligned with MiXCR, with productive beta chains retained. CDR3 protein sequences are deduplicated, and each keeps its most common genes and DNA. The sample table shows fewer than 550,000 distinct CDR3 sequences, and over 10% are seen once. 12% to 15% of the sample lies in the top ten.

The sample consisted of PBMCs, mostly from graft donor cells, taken 180 days after TCRalphabeta/CD19-depleted stem cell transplant. These receptors all stem from a female patient aged 2 to 10 who had a stem cell transplant for aplastic anemia, so the T cells may come from the graft donor.

The sample holds a few counts of this clonotype. V gene TRBV4-3 combines with J gene TRBJ2-4, with D possibly matching TRBD2 (5 bases). V was trimmed by 2 bases and J by 0 bases, leaving 8 bases between them. Per germline, CDR1 LGHNA and CDR2 YSLEER. This CDR3 has 15 amino acids. The CDR3 nucleotides read TGCGCCAGCAGCCAAAGCGGCCTAGCCAAAAACATTCAGTACTTC. It yields the protein CASSQSGLAKNIQYF.

V usage is TRBV20-1 and J usage is TRBJ2-7, with D unclear. This CDR3 has 12 residues. The V end lost 3 bases, the J end lost 0 bases, and 6 bases lay between the germline ends. Germline CDR1 DFQATT, CDR2 SNEGSKA (reference sequence). DNA for the CDR3: TGCAGTGCTAGTCTCCTCTCCTACGAGCAGTACTTC. Protein: CSASLLSYEQYF.

This clonotype was counted only a few times. The V gene is TRBV29-1, the J gene TRBJ2-1; 7 bases align to TRBD1. The CDR3 has 14 amino acids. Germline assignment: CDR1 SQVTM and CDR2 ANQGSEA. Unmatched junction bases numbered 15, after V lost 7 bases and J lost 9 bases. CDR3 amino acids: CSAVDRDLFGEQFF. In DNA form, the CDR3 reads TGCAGCGCCGTCGACAGGGACCTCTTCGGTGAGCAGTTCTTC.

The sample holds a few counts of this clonotype. This chain links TRBV6-2 or TRBV6-3 with TRBJ2-3; 10 bases agree with TRBD2. The V gene's germline CDR1 is MNHEY and CDR2 SVGEGT. V lost 1 base, J lost 3 bases, and 4 bases stayed unmatched. The CDR3 has 16 residues. CDR3 region: CASSYCASGSTDTQYF. CDR3 bases: TGTGCCAGCAGTTACTGCGCTAGCGGGAGTACAGATACGCAGTATTTT.

This clonotype was counted ten times or more. The J gene is TRBJ2-1, the V gene TRBV29-1, with TRBD2 matching over 10 bases. The germline V gene has CDR1 SQVTM and CDR2 ANQGSEA. Trimming removed 6 bases from V and 7 bases from J; junction bases left unmatched: 9. This CDR3 comprises 14 residues. CDR3 sequence: CSVRRTSGLNEQFF. CDR3 bases: TGCAGCGTCCGTAGGACTAGCGGATTAAATGAGCAGTTCTTC.

This clonotype was detected many times. The J gene is TRBJ2-7, the V gene TRBV28, with 7 nucleotides matching TRBD1. The length of the CDR3 is 14 residues. CDR1 is MDHEN and CDR2 is SYDVKM in the germline V gene. J was trimmed by 2 bases and V by 9 bases; bases with no gene match: 10. This chain's CDR3 is CARGRTGVTYEQYF. DNA of the CDR3: TGTGCCAGGGGCCGGACAGGCGTCACCTACGAGCAGTACTTC.

In its sample, this clonotype was seen a few times. The CDR3 region is CASSFPRDETSSYNEQFF. The CDR3, as DNA: TGTGCCAGCAGTTTTCCCAGGGATGAGACTAGCTCCTACAATGAGCAGTTCTTC. This chain joins TRBV12-3 or TRBV12-4 and TRBJ2-1; D possibly corresponds to TRBD2 (6 bases). This CDR3 has 18 residues. The germline V and J ends were trimmed by 3 bases and 0 bases, with 18 bases remaining between them.

This chain uses TRBV7-2 with TRBJ1-1; D ambiguous. This CDR3 has 15 residues. Germline assignment: CDR1 SGHTA and CDR2 FQGNSA. The germline V and J ends were trimmed by 5 bases and 1 base, with 14 bases remaining between them. The CDR3 nucleotides read TGTGCCAGCAGCCACTCGCCGGTAACGAACACTGAAGCTTTCTTT. This gives the protein CASSHSPVTNTEAFF.

The genes are TRBV29-1 and TRBJ2-1; D perhaps matches TRBD2 (5 bases). The germline V gene has CDR1 SQVTM and CDR2 ANQGSEA. Deletions cut 3 bases from V and 3 bases from J, with 15 bases between. CDR3 size: 15 residues. The CDR3 DNA follows: TGCAGCGTTGATTTTGGGAGAGGCCTCTACAATGAGCAGTTCTTC. Its translation: CSVDFGRGLYNEQFF.

The CDR3 region is CASSLTKLNTGELFF. The CDR3 region has the DNA TGTGCCAGCAGCTTAACGAAATTGAACACCGGGGAGCTGTTTTTT. The chain has TRBV7-3 and TRBJ2-2, with D uncertain. Germline V gene lookup returns CDR1 SGHTA and CDR2 FQGTGA. The V and J ends lost 0 bases and 1 base respectively, with 6 bases between them. The CDR3 covers 15 residues.

J is TRBJ1-5 and V is TRBV7-9; 7 bases line up with TRBD1. Germline CDR1 SEHNR, CDR2 FQNEAQ (reference sequence). The ends lost 6 bases at V and 3 bases at J; junction bases unmatched: 8. The CDR3 is 15 residues long. CDR3 in amino acids: CASSWDSQANQPQHF. CDR3 nucleotide sequence: TGTGCCAGCAGTTGGGACAGCCAAGCCAATCAGCCCCAGCATTTT. Full variable domain (remainder filled in from reference TRBV7-9 and TRBJ1-5): DTGVSQNPRHKITKRGQNVTFRCDPISEHNRLYWYRQTLGQGPEFLTYFQNEAQLEKSRLLSDRFSAERPKGSFSTLEIQRTEQGDSAMYLCASSWDSQANQPQHFGDGTRLSIL.

This clonotype was recorded a few times. V and J are TRBV7-2 and TRBJ2-3; 8 positions agree with TRBD2. Trimming removed 2 bases from V and 2 bases from J; junction bases left unmatched: 6. The CDR3 consists of 16 residues. CDR1 and CDR2 from the germline V gene are SGHTA and FQGNSA. DNA of the CDR3: TGTGCCAGCAGCTTACGCGGGAGGCCCCCCACAGATACGCAGTATTTT. Its protein is CASSLRGRPPTDTQYF.

This clonotype showed up just a few times. The V gene is TRBV29-1, the J gene TRBJ2-6; D not resolved. V lost 4 bases to trimming and J lost 2 bases, with 3 bases between them. The CDR3 runs to 12 residues. The germline V gene encodes CDR1 SQVTM and CDR2 ANQGSEA. The CDR3 DNA is TGCAGCGTTGTGGCTGGGGCCAACGTCCTGACTTTC. Amino acid sequence: CSVVAGANVLTF.

This chain joins TRBV11-3 and TRBJ2-4; the D call may be TRBD1 or TRBD2 (5 bases each). V was cut by 5 bases and J by 0 bases, with 14 bases left in between. This CDR3 has 16 residues. CDR1 is SGHNT and CDR2 is YENEEA in the germline V gene. The CDR3 region is CASSIEGTLAKNIQYF. CDR3 coding DNA: TGTGCCAGCAGCATCGAAGGGACCTTAGCCAAAAACATTCAGTACTTC.

This chain joins TRBV5-6 and TRBJ1-4; TRBD1 agrees at 11 bases. The germline gives CDR1 SGHDT, CDR2 YYEEEE. CDR3 length: 16 residues. V lost 3 bases, J lost 7 bases, and 8 bases stayed unmatched. This CDR3 reads CASSWGQGVRSEKLFF. The CDR3 bases are TGTGCCAGCAGCTGGGGACAGGGGGTTCGGAGTGAAAAACTGTTTTTT.

This clonotype was found a few times. The J gene is TRBJ2-6, the V gene TRBV28; 9 bases fit TRBD1. The germline gives CDR1 MDHEN, CDR2 SYDVKM. This CDR3 region has 17 residues. The ends lost 6 bases at V and 0 bases at J; junction bases unmatched: 6. This CDR3 is CASRSTGGTSGANVLTF. CDR3 DNA sequence: TGTGCCAGCAGGTCGACAGGGGGTACCTCTGGGGCCAACGTCCTGACTTTC.

This clonotype was picked up one time. The CDR3 nucleotides are TGTGCCAGCAGCCCCAGGGGGCCTGCTAATGAAAAACTGTTTTTT. Translating gives CASSPRGPANEKLFF. The gene calls are TRBV7-6 and TRBJ1-4; 8 positions agree with TRBD1. The V gene end was trimmed by 5 bases and the J gene end by 3 bases; junction bases not matched to a gene: 5. This CDR3 contains 15 residues. Germline lookup yields CDR1 SGHVS and CDR2 FNYEAQ.

This clonotype came up a few times. The CDR3 DNA sequence: TGTGCCACCAGCAGAGAGTTTAATAGGGAACAGTTCTTC. It encodes CATSREFNREQFF. The chain has TRBV15 and TRBJ2-1; no firm D call. Trimming left V 0 bases short and J 13 bases short, with 13 bases between. The CDR3 totals 13 residues. The germline gives CDR1 LNHNV, CDR2 YYDKDF (reference sequence).

The V gene is TRBV28, the J gene TRBJ2-7; a possible D gene is TRBD2 (5 bases). Per germline, CDR1 MDHEN and CDR2 SYDVKM. This CDR3 has 14 residues. Trimming pared 7 bases from V and 3 bases from J, leaving 16 bases between. Here the CDR3 DNA reads TGTGCCAGCAAGTTGGCGGGTTCTTTCTACGAGCAGTACTTC. Translation: CASKLAGSFYEQYF.

This clonotype was detected many times. This chain connects TRBV5-1 to TRBJ1-4, with a tentative D call TRBD1 (5 bases). The CDR3 covers 14 residues. Trimming took 4 bases from V and 8 from J, leaving 15 bases between them. In germline, CDR1 is SGHRS, CDR2 YFSETQ. The CDR3 bases are TGCGCCAGCAGCACCTTAGGGGCGTCGGAAAAACTGTTTTTT. Its translation: CASSTLGASEKLFF.

The V call is TRBV6-5, the J call TRBJ1-1; D is undetermined. V shed 4 bases and J shed 4 bases, with 13 bases lying between them. The germline V gene encodes CDR1 MNHEY and CDR2 SVGAGI. This CDR3 spans 14 amino acids. For the CDR3, the DNA is TGTGCCAGCAGTTCCACAACGACGATCACTGAAGCTTTCTTT. Protein: CASSSTTTITEAFF.